This T cell receptor beta chain was recovered during a study of T cell changes during pregnancy in multiple sclerosis. Only one count was recorded for this clone. TCRdb's copy holds only in-frame clones and misses some; the assay was immunoSEQ multiplex PCR. This table holds some 80,000 clones, 89% found once. With 4 bases clipped from V and 4 bases from J, the junction kept 2 bases outside the gene matches. The germline gives CDR1 SGHRS, CDR2 YFSETQ. This CDR3 has 13 residues. Sequenced material: peripheral blood, taken in the first trimester of pregnancy. The rearrangement uses TRBV5-1 and TRBJ2-5; 9 positions agree with TRBD1. The clonotype originates from a female donor in good health, enrolled as a control in a pregnancy study. DNA for the CDR3: TGCGCCAGCAGCCTGACAGGGGGAGAGACCCAGTACTTC. This sequence encodes CASSLTGGETQYF.